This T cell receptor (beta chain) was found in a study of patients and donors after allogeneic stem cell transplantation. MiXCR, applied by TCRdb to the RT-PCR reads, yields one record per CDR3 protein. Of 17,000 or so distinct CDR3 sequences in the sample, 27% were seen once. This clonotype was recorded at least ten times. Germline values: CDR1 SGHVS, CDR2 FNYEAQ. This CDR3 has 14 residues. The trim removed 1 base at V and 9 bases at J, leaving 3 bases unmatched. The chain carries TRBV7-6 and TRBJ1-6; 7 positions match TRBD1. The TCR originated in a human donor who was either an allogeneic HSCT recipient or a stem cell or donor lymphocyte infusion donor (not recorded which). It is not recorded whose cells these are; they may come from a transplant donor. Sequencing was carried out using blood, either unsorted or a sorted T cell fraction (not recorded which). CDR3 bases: TGTGCCAGCAGCTTAGGACAGGGTCTTTCACCCCTCCACTTT. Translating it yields CASSLGQGLSPLHF.